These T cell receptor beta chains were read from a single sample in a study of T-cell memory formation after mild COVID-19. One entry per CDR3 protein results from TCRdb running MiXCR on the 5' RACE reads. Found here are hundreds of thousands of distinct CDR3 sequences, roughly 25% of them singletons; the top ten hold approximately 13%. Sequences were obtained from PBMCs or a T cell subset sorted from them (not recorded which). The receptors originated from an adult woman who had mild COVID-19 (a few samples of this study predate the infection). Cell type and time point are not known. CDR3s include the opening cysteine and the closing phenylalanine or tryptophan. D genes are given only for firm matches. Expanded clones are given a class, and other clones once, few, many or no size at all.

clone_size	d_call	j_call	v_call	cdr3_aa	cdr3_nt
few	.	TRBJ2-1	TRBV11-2	CASSLAGPDKFF	TGTGCCAGCAGCTTAGCCGGGCCGGATAAGTTCTTC
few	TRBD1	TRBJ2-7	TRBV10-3	CAISELGQDSAYEQYF	TGTGCCATCAGTGAGTTGGGACAGGACAGCGCCTACGAGCAGTACTTC
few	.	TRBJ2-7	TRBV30	CAWSAHPYEQYF	TGTGCCTGGAGTGCACACCCGTACGAGCAGTACTTC
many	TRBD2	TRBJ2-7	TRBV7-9	CASSLAGGNEQYF	TGTGCCAGCAGCCTAGCGGGAGGGAACGAGCAGTACTTC
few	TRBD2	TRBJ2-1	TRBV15	CATSTASGNEQFF	TGTGCCACCAGCACCGCTAGCGGGAATGAGCAGTTCTTC
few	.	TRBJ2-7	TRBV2	CASSEWDPQGPYEQYF	TGTGCCAGCAGTGAGTGGGACCCCCAGGGCCCCTACGAGCAGTACTTC
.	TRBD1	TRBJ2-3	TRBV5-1	CASSLGDRVTWRGTVHTQYF	TGCGCCAGCAGCCTGGGGGACAGGGTAACGTGGAGAGGGACCGTCCATACGCAGTATTTT
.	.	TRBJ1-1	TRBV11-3	CASSLAFGNTEAFF	TGTGCCAGCAGCTTAGCCTTCGGGAACACTGAAGCTTTCTTT
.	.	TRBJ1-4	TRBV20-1	CSARDAYGLGEKLFF	TGCAGTGCTAGAGATGCCTATGGACTGGGTGAAAAACTGTTTTTT
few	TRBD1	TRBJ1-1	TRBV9	CASSATGVGTEAFF	TGTGCCAGCAGCGCTACAGGGGTTGGGACTGAAGCTTTCTTT
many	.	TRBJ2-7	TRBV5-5	CASSLRTGLTYEQYF	TGTGCCAGCAGCCTCCGTACAGGCCTTACCTACGAGCAGTACTTC
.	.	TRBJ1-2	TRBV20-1	CSAREGPNYGYTF	TGCAGTGCTAGAGAGGGACCAAACTATGGCTACACCTTC
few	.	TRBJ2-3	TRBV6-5	CASRRVDSSTDTQYF	TGTGCCAGCAGGCGCGTGGACAGTAGCACAGATACGCAGTATTTT
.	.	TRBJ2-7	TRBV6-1	CASSESAPREQYF	TGTGCCAGCAGTGAATCGGCCCCGAGGGAGCAGTACTTC
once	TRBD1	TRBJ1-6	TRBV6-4	CASSDPGGGRSPLHF	TGTGCCAGCAGTGACCCGGGAGGGGGCCGTTCACCCCTCCACTTT
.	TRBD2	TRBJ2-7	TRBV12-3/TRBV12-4	CASSWTSGDYEQYF	TGTGCCAGCAGTTGGACTAGCGGGGATTACGAGCAGTACTTC
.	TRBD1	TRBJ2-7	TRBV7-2	CASSLGVEGTGYIEQYF	TGTGCCAGCAGCTTAGGGGTTGAGGGGACAGGGTATATCGAGCAGTACTTC
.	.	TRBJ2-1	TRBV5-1	CASSFSTGHSYNEQFF	TGCGCCAGCAGCTTTTCGACAGGTCACTCCTACAATGAGCAGTTCTTC
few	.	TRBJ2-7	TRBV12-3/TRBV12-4	CASSPKESSYEQYF	TGTGCCAGCAGCCCAAAGGAAAGCTCCTACGAGCAGTACTTC
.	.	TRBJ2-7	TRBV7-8	CASSLVAGSVQYF	TGTGCCAGCAGCTTAGTAGCAGGGTCGGTGCAGTACTTC
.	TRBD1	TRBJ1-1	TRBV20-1	CSATRGDTEAFF	TGCAGTGCGACCAGGGGGGACACTGAAGCTTTCTTT
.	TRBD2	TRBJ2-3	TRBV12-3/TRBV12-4	CASSLWASGRAITDTQYF	TGTGCCAGCAGCCTTTGGGCTAGCGGGAGGGCCATCACAGATACGCAGTATTTT
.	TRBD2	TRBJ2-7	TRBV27	CASSLGLAGAGEQYF	TGTGCCAGCAGTTTAGGCCTAGCGGGAGCTGGCGAGCAGTACTTC
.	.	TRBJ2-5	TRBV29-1	CSGGMETQYF	TGCAGCGGGGGGATGGAGACCCAGTACTTC
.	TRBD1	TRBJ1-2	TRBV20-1	CSARDLGQGDGYTF	TGCAGTGCTAGAGATCTCGGACAGGGTGACGGCTACACCTTC
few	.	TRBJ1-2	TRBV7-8	CASTRGGADYGYTF	TGTGCCAGCACCCGTGGTGGGGCGGATTATGGCTACACCTTC
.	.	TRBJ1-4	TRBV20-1	CSATTNEKLFF	TGCAGTGCTACCACTAATGAAAAACTGTTTTTT
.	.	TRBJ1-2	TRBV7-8	CASSARNYGYTF	TGTGCCAGCAGCGCCCGCAACTATGGCTACACCTTC
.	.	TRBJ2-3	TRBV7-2	CASSYLSGGQPSTDTQYF	TGTGCCAGCAGCTACCTGTCCGGGGGACAACCTAGCACAGATACGCAGTATTTT
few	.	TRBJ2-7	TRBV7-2	CASSRAPNEQYF	TGTGCCAGCAGTCGTGCACCCAACGAGCAGTACTTC
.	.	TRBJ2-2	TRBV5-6	CASSLVFLSSTGELFF	TGTGCCAGCAGCTTGGTTTTCTTATCGAGCACCGGGGAGCTGTTTTTT
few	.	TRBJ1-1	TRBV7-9	CASSLEVEYTEAFF	TGTGCCAGCAGCTTAGAGGTGGAATACACTGAAGCTTTCTTT
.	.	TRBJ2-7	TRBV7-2	CASSSYNEQYF	TGTGCCAGCAGCTCATATAACGAGCAGTACTTC
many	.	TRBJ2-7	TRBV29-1	CSVADGSYEQYF	TGCAGCGTTGCTGACGGTTCCTACGAGCAGTACTTC
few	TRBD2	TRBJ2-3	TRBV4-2	CASSAAGEEDTQYF	TGTGCCAGCAGCGCGGCGGGAGAGGAGGATACGCAGTATTTT
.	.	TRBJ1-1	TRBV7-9	CASSPQMGGTEAFF	TGTGCCAGCAGCCCCCAGATGGGAGGCACTGAAGCTTTCTTT
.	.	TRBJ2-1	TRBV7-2	CASSREVGRSGNEQFF	TGTGCCAGCAGCAGAGAGGTAGGGCGTTCGGGCAATGAGCAGTTCTTC
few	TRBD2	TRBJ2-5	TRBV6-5	CASSASGRKIGETQYF	TGTGCCAGCTCTGCTAGCGGGAGAAAAATAGGAGAGACCCAGTACTTC
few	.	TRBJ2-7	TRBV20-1	CSADPRLSYEQYF	TGCAGTGCTGATCCCAGGTTATCCTACGAGCAGTACTTC
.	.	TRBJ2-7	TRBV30	CAWSAGARPYEQYF	TGTGCCTGGAGTGCGGGGGCTAGGCCCTACGAGCAGTACTTC
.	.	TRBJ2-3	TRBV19	CASTRYSGGTDTQYF	TGTGCCAGTACCCGTTACAGTGGGGGGACAGATACGCAGTATTTT
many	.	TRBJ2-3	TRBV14	CASSPPWGEITDTQYF	TGTGCCAGCAGCCCCCCCTGGGGCGAAATCACAGATACGCAGTATTTT
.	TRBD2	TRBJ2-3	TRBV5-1	CASSTGGLAPILEYF	TGCGCCAGCAGCACCGGCGGACTAGCGCCTATCTTGGAGTATTTT
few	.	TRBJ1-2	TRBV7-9	CASSLAGTAYGYTF	TGTGCCAGCAGCTTAGCGGGGACGGCGTATGGCTACACCTTC
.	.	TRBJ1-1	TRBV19	CASTLGPMGSEAFF	TGTGCCAGTACCCTAGGTCCCATGGGGAGTGAAGCTTTCTTT
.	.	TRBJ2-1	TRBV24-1	CATSDPGTSVEQFF	TGTGCCACCAGTGATCCCGGGACTTCGGTGGAGCAGTTCTTC
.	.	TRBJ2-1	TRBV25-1	CASSDSTGKIRNEQFF	TGTGCCAGCAGTGACTCAACCGGGAAGATTAGGAATGAGCAGTTCTTC
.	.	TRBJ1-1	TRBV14	CASSPWGGGSSTEAFF	TGTGCCAGCAGCCCTTGGGGAGGGGGATCTAGTACTGAAGCTTTCTTT
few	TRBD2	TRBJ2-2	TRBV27	CASSLLGGGAHTGELFF	TGTGCCAGCAGTTTATTGGGCGGGGGGGCGCACACCGGGGAGCTGTTTTTT
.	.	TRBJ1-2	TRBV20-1	CSAKAGAGYGYTF	TGCAGTGCCAAGGCAGGGGCTGGCTATGGCTACACCTTC
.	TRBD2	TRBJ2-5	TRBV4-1	CASSRLRGDGETQYF	TGCGCCAGCAGCAGGCTCCGGGGGGATGGAGAGACCCAGTACTTC
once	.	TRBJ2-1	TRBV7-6	CASSLEISGREFSYNEQFF	TGTGCCAGCAGCTTAGAAATCTCGGGACGTGAGTTCTCCTACAATGAGCAGTTCTTC
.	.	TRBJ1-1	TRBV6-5	CASSYSNQGRTEAFF	TGTGCCAGCAGTTACTCGAACCAGGGCCGCACTGAAGCTTTCTTT
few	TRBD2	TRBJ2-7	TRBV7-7	CANGAGASGGRYEQYF	TGTGCCAATGGGGCCGGAGCTAGCGGGGGGCGATACGAGCAGTACTTC